This TCR beta chain was observed in a study of shared clonotypes between healthy human individuals. The CDR3 consists of 14 residues. In germline, CDR1 is LGHNA, CDR2 YNFKEQ. J lost 6 bases, V lost 0 bases, and 1 base had no gene match. The method was immunoSEQ multiplex PCR; TCRdb's version includes in-frame clones alone and lacks a portion of them. This table holds about 2 million clones, about 95% found once. Naive CD8 cells lacked CD45RO, underwent positive selection for CCR7 and left out terminally differentiated effector memory CD45RA+ cells. The sequencing sample was made of naive CD8+ T cells sorted from blood. The receptor was derived from a man between 18 and 29 years old in good health. V usage is TRBV4-2 and J usage is TRBJ1-3, with 8 bases fitting TRBD1. CDR3 protein: CASSQEQGENTIYF. The CDR3 DNA follows: TGTGCCAGCAGCCAAGAACAGGGGGAAAACACCATATATTTT.